This paragraph reports one T cell receptor beta chain. The data derive from a study of blood T cell repertoires in COVID-19. In the study overall: From T cells, B-cell-depleted T cells, or PBMCs came the material, which was cDNA or gDNA.

Original handling: Quantification of nucleated cells was approximated via reference gene primer amplification. The assay was immunoSEQ multiplex PCR, and TCRdb's table has in-frame clones only and misses some. That table is the source of V, J and clone size, and D and trimming were worked out from the DNA. The data contain about 88,000 clones, 87% of them singletons. Trimming took 1 base from V and 5 from J; bases not matched to a gene: 10. Germline lookup yields CDR1 SGHRS and CDR2 YFSETQ. The CDR3 length is 17 residues. The chain uses TRBV5-1 and TRBJ2-1; 9 bases line up with TRBD1. Specimen: peripheral blood. This sequence was found in a male donor with acute or convalescent COVID-19. The CDR3 loop is CASSLISGTGYDNEQFF. CDR3 nucleotides: TGCGCCAGCAGCTTGATTTCTGGGACAGGGTACGACAATGAGCAGTTCTTC. Full variable domain (outside the CDR3, taken from reference TRBV5-1 and TRBJ2-1): KAGVTQTPRYLIKTRGQQVTLSCSPISGHRSVSWYQQTPGQGLQFLFEYFSETQRNKGNFPGRFSGRQFSNSRSEMNVSTLELGDSALYLCASSLISGTGYDNEQFFGPGTRLTVL.